This TCR beta chain stems from a study of T-cell memory formation after mild COVID-19. This clonotype was counted ten times or more. The antigen is not known. The CDR3 is 11 residues long. The ends were cut back, 8 bases at V and 4 bases at J, with 9 bases in the middle. The germline V gene encodes CDR1 SGHTA and CDR2 FQGNSA. TCRdb reprocessed the 5' RACE reads with MiXCR, giving one entry per CDR3 protein. The table has some 350,000 distinct CDR3 sequences, approximately 13% seen once; the top ten hold about 21%. Study results and limitations: Confirmation was lacking for SARS-CoV-2 specificity of second-wave clones that peaked on day 37.

This TCR derives from a young man who had mild COVID-19 (a few samples of this study predate the infection). Cell type and time point are not known. This chain connects TRBV7-2 to TRBJ2-7; D is uncertain. The specimen sequenced was PBMCs or a T cell subset sorted from them (not recorded which). The CDR3 DNA reads as TGTGCCAGCTCCCAGAGGTACGAGCAGTACTTC. Translated, it gives CASSQRYEQYF.